This T cell receptor (beta chain) was found in a study of shared clonotypes between healthy human individuals. This clone came up once. The target antigen is unknown. V shed 3 bases and J shed 4 bases, with 15 bases lying between them. This CDR3 region has 15 residues. Germline V CDR1 and CDR2: MDHEN, SYDVKM. Only in-frame clones appear in the TCRdb table, and some are missing; sequencing was by immunoSEQ multiplex PCR. The repertoire consists of roughly 2.2 million clones, with 80% to 95% occurring once and the leading ten covering 0.39%. General study results and limits: Non-shared clonotypes had lower generation probabilities than clonotypes shared by all four sorted-subset donors. The study generally estimated greater richness for naive than memory subsets.

The clonotype was recovered from a man younger than 30 in good health. Some clones in this sample may be carry-over from other donors' samples. Sequences were obtained from naive CD4+ T cells from PBMCs. Subset given: CD45RA+ positively selected. V is TRBV28 and J is TRBJ1-2; maybe TRBD1 (6 bases). The CDR3 loop is CASSFRDNGGYGYTF. In DNA form, the CDR3 reads TGTGCCAGCAGTTTCCGGGACAACGGGGGCTATGGCTACACCTTC.